The 5 T cell receptor beta chains below were found in one sample sequenced in a study of beta chain features in type 1 diabetes. The investigators reverse transcribed all of the isolated RNA, so they sequenced expressed TCRB transcripts. Measured with immunoSEQ multiplex PCR; TCRdb has only the in-frame clones, and not every one. This table has over 500,000 clones, 15% to 17% appearing once. Sequencing used naive CD4+ T cells from blood. Source of these receptors: a man younger than 35 in good health.

The sample holds a few counts of this clone. The CDR3 nucleotides read TGCAGCGTTCGAAGAGGGGGCACTTACGAGCAGTACTTC. Protein sequence: CSVRRGGTYEQYF. The chain couples TRBV29-1 to TRBJ2-7, with 7 bases lining up with TRBD1. Germline CDR1 SQVTM, CDR2 ANQGSEA. CDR3 length: 13 residues. After removal of 5 bases from V and 4 bases from J, the junction contained 8 bases not matched to a gene.

This chain links TRBV5-5 with TRBJ2-6; D call uncertain. The CDR3 spans 14 residues. Trimming cost V 5 bases and J 0 bases, with 6 bases left between them. Germline loops: CDR1 SGHKS, CDR2 YYEKEE (reference sequence). The CDR3 region has the DNA TGTGCCAGCAGGATTTTCTCTGGGGCCAACGTCCTGACTTTC. Protein product: CASRIFSGANVLTF.

V and J are TRBV11-1 and TRBJ1-1; D is unclear. The CDR3 length is 14 residues. The V gene's germline CDR1 is SGHAT and CDR2 FQDESV (reference sequence). Trimming cost V 8 bases and J 4 bases, with 17 bases left between them. CDR3 nucleotides: TGTGCCAGCCTGAAGACCACCTGGAGCACTGAAGCTTTCTTT. Its protein is CASLKTTWSTEAFF.

The chain has TRBV18 and TRBJ2-7, with a weak D call TRBD1 (5 bases). V was shortened by 1 base and J by 2 bases, with 9 bases between the two germline ends. The CDR3 loop spans 14 amino acids. Germline loops: CDR1 KGHSH, CDR2 LQKENI. This CDR3 is CASSPREGAYEQYF. The CDR3, as DNA: TGTGCCAGCTCACCACGGGAAGGGGCCTACGAGCAGTACTTC. The whole variable domain, filled in from reference TRBV18 and TRBJ2-7, reads NAGVMQNPRHLVRRRGQEARLRCSPMKGHSHVYWYRQLPEEGLKFMVYLQKENIIDESGMPKERFSAEFPKEGPSILRIQQVVRGDSAAYFCASSPREGAYEQYFGPGTRLTVT.

This clone was detected a few times. The sample carries other DNA sequences with the same CDR3. The chain carries TRBV18 and TRBJ1-1; 8 bases are shared with TRBD1. V shed 0 bases and J 4 bases; nucleotides not matched to a gene: 4. This CDR3 region has 15 residues. Germline V CDR1 and CDR2: KGHSH, LQKENI. This chain's CDR3 is CASSPPTGVGTEAFF. CDR3 in DNA: TGTGCCAGCTCACCACCGACAGGGGTAGGCACTGAAGCTTTCTTT.